This section outlines one T cell receptor beta chain sequence together with its context. The data are from a study of identical twins. TCRdb re-analysed the 5' RACE reads in MiXCR, keeping a single row per CDR3 protein. The sample consists of roughly 720,000 distinct CDR3 sequences, 18% of them appearing once. Trimming removed 3 bases at V and 6 bases at J, with 15 bases between. Germline CDR1 reads SGHRS; CDR2 reads YFSETQ. This CDR3 contains 14 residues. The sample was also linked to a second study, of T cells expressing NK-cell markers.

The chain has TRBV5-1 and TRBJ1-1; D might be TRBD1 (6 bases). Sequenced material: PBMCs. This sequence was found in a woman in her late teens or twenties in good health. The DNA of the CDR3 is TGCGCCAGCAGCTACAGGGAGTTTGTCCCTGAAGCTTTCTTT. Encoded protein: CASSYREFVPEAFF.